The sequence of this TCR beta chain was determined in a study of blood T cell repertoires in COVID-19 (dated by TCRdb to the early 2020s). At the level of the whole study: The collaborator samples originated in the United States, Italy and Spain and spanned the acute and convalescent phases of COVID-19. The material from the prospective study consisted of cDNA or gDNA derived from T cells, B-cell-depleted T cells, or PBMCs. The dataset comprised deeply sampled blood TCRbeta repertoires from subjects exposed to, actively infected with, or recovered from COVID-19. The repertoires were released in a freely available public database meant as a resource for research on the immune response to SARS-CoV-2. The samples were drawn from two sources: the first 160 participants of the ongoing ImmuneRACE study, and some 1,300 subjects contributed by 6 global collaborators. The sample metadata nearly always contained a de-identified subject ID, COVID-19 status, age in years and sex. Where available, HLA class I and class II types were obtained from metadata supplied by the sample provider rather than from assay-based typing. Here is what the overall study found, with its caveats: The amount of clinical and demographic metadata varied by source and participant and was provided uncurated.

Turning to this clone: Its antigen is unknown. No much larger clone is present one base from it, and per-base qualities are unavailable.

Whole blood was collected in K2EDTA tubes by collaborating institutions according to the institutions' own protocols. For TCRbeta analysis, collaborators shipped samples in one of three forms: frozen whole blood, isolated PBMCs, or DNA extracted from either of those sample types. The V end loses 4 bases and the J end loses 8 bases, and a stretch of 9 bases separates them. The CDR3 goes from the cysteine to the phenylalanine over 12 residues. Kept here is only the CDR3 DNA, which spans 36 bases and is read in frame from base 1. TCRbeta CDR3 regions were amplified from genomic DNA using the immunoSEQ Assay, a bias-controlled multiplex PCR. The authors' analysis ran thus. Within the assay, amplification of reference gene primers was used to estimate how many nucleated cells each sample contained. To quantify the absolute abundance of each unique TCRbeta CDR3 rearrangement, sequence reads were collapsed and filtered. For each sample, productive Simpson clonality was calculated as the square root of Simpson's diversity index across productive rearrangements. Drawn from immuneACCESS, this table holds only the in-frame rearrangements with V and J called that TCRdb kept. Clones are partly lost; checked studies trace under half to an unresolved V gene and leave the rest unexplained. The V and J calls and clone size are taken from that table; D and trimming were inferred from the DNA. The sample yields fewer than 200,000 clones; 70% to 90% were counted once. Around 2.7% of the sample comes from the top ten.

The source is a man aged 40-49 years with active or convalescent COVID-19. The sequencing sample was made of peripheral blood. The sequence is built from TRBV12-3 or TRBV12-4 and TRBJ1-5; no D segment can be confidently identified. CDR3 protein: CASSSGGEPQHF. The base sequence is TGTGCCAGCAGTTCTGGCGGGGAGCCCCAGCATTTT.